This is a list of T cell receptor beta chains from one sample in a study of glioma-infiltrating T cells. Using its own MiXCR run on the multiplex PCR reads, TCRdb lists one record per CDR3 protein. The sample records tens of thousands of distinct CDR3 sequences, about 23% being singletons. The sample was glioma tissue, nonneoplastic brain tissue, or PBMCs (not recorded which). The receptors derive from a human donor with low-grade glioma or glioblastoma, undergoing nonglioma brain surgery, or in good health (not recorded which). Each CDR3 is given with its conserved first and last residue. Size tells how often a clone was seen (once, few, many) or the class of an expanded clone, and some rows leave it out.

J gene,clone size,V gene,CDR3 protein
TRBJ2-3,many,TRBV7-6,CASSLGLFTDTQYF
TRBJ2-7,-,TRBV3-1,CASSPGTGIEHEQYF
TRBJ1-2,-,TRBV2,CASTTGQAKYGYTF
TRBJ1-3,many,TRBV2,CASRKDSGNTIYF
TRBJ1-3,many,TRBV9,CASSVTGPGNTIYF
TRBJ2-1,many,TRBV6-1,CASSPSGRVNEQFF
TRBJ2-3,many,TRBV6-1,CASSSRRGGDTQYF
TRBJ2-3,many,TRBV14,CASSQGPHVDTQYF
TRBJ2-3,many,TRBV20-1,CSALTQPTDTQYF
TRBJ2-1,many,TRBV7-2,CASSLSVSNEQFF
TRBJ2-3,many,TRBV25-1,CASSRTGATDTQYF
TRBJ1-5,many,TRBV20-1,CSAIKQGISNQPQHF
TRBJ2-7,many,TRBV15,CATSRGVGLFYEQYF
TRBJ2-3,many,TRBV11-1,CASSSDRPQYF
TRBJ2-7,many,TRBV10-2,CASSVKGNYEQYF
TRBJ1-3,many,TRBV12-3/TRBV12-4,CASSLRNTIYF
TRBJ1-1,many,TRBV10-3,CAIRGMNTEAFF
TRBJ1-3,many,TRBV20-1,CSARAGTVGNTIYF
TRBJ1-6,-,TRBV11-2,CASSSDRALALHF
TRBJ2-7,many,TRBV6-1,CASGQRPPDYEQYF
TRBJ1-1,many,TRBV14,CASSQDSGITEAFF
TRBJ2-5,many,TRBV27,CASRQGRFQETQYF
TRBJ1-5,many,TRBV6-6,CASSYSRQGNQPQHF
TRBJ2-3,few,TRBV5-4,CASSSGLAGQGRWDTQYF
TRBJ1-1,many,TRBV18,CASSQTGGKAEAFF
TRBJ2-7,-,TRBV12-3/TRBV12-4,CASSDRGQGIPYEQYF
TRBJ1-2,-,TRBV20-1,CSAHAGPGQGKNYGYTF
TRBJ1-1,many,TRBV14,CASSQAQGQAFF
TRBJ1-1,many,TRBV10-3,CAISRDRGVNTEAFF
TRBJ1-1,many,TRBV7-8,CASSLSLSNTEAFF
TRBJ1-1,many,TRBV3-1,CASSRTEKGEAFF
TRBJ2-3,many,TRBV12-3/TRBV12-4,CASSSQLAGGTDTQYF
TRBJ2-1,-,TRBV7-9,CASSLAASVNEQFF
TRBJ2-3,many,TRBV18,CATSGDLSTDTQYF
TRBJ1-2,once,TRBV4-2,CASSQRDRGYDGYTF
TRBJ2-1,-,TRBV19,CASSSPGPRSYEQFF
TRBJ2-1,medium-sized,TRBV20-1,CSARPLALNNEQFF
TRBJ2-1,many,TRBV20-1,CSARGSKVGYSSYNEQFF
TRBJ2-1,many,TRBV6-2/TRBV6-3,CASRLTSIRNEQFF
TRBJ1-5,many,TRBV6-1,CASSTTGLSNQPQHF
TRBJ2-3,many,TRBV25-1,CASSDPLAATDTQYF
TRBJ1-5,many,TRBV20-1,CSARDSRAPNQPQHF
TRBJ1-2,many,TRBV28,CASSLTHPGQTNYGYTF
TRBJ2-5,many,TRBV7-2,CASSLARLAGLETQYF
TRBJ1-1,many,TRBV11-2,CASSLFNRARTTEAFF
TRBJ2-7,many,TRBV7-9,CASSTYTYEQYF
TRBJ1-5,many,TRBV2,CASSESRYSNQPQHF
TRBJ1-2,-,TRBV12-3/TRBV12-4,CASSPSRGTNYGYTF